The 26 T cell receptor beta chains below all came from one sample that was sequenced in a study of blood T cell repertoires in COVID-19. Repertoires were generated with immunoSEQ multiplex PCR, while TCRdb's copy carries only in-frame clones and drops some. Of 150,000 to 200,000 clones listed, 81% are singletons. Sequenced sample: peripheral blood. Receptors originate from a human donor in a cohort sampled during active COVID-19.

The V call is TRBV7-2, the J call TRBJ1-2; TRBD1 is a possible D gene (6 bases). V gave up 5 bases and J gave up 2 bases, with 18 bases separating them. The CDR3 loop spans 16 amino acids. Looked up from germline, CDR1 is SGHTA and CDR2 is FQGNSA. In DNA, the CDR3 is TGTGCCAGCAGCCCAGGGGCCAGAGTCCTGAACTATGGCTACACCTTC. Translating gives CASSPGARVLNYGYTF.

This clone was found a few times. The CDR3: CASSIYADPNYGYTF. For the CDR3, the DNA is TGTGCCAGTAGTATTTACGCGGATCCTAACTATGGCTACACCTTC. The V call is TRBV19, the J call TRBJ1-2; D gene uncertain. This CDR3 is built from 15 residues. V lost 3 bases, J lost 0 bases, and 11 bases lay in between. Germline loops: CDR1 LNHDA, CDR2 SQIVND (reference sequence).

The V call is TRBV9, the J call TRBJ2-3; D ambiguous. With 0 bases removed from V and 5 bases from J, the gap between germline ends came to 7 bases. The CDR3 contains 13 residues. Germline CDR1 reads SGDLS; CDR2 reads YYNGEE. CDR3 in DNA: TGTGCCAGCAGCGTAGGCACAGAAGATACGCAGTATTTT. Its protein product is CASSVGTEDTQYF. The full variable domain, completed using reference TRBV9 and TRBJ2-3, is DSGVTQTPKHLITATGQRVTLRCSPRSGDLSVYWYQQSLDQGLQFLIQYYNGEERAKGNILERFSAQQFPDLHSELNLSSLELGDSALYFCASSVGTEDTQYFGPGTRLTVL.

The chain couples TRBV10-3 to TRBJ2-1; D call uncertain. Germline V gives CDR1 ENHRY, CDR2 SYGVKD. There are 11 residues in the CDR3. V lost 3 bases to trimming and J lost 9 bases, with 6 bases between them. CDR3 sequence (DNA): TGTGCCATCAGTGATACTTCTGAGCAGTTCTTC. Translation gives CAISDTSEQFF.

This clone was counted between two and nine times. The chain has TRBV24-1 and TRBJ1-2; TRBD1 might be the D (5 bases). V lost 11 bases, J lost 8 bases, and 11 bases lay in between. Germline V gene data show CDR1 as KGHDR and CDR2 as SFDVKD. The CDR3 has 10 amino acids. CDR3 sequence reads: CAIPQDGYTF. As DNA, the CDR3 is TGTGCCATCCCACAGGACGGCTACACCTTC.

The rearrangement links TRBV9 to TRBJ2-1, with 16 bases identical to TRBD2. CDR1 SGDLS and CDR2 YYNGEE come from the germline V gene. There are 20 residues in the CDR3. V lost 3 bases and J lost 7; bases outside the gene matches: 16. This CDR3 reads CASSEIPGLAGGPGLNEQFF. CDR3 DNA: TGTGCCAGCAGCGAGATCCCGGGACTAGCGGGAGGGCCTGGGTTGAATGAGCAGTTCTTC.

CDR3 in DNA: TGTGCCAGCAGTGAGGGGAGGATAATGAACACTGAAGCTTTCTTT. It is translated as CASSEGRIMNTEAFF. The rearrangement uses TRBV25-1 and TRBJ1-1; unclear D gene. Germline V lookup: CDR1 MGHDK, CDR2 SYGVNS. This CDR3 spans 15 amino acids. Trimming stripped 3 bases from V and 0 bases from J, with 11 bases between.

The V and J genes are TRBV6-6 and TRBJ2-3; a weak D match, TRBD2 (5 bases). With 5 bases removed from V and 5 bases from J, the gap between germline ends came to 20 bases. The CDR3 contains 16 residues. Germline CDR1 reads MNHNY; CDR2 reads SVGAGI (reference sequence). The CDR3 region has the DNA TGTGCCAGCAGTCTTAAAGGCACGGAGGTGGTAGATACGCAGTATTTT. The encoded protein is CASSLKGTEVVDTQYF.

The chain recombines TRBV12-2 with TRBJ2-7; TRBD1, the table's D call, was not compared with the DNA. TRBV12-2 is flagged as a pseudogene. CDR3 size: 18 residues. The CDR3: CATSSRDKRPAIIYEQYF. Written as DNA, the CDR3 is TGTGCAACCTCATCCCGGGACAAAAGGCCTGCGATAATATACGAGCAGTACTTC.

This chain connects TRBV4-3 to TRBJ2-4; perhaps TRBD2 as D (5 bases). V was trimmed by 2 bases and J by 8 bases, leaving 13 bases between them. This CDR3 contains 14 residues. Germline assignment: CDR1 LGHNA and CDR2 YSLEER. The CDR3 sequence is CASSQRDTEDIQYF. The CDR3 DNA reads TGCGCCAGCAGCCAAAGAGACACGGAGGACATTCAGTACTTC.

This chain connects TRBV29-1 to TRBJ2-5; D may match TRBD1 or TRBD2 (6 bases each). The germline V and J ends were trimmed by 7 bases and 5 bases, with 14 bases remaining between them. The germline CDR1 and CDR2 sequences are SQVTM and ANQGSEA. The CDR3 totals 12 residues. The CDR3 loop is CSAGAGLETQYF. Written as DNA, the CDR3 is TGCAGCGCGGGGGCAGGGTTGGAGACCCAGTACTTC.

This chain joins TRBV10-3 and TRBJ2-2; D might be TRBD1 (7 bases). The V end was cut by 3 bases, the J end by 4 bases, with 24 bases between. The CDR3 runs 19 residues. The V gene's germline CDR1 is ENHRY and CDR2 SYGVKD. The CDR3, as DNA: TGTGCCATCAGTGACCCACAGCTTCAGGGGGGCGGTAGCACCGGGGAGCTGTTTTTT. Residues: CAISDPQLQGGGSTGELFF.

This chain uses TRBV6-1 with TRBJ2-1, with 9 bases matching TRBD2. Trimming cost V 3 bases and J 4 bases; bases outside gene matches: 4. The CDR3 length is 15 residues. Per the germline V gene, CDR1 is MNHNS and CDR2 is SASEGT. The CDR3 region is CASSDRSGGYNEQFF. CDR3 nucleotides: TGTGCCAGCAGTGACCGGAGCGGGGGGTACAATGAGCAGTTCTTC.

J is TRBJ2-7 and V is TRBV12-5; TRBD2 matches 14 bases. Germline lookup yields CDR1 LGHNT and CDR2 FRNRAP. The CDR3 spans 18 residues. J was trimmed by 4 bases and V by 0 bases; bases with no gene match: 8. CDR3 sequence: CASGLVTIGTSGSYEQYF. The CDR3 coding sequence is TGTGCTAGTGGTTTGGTTACCATCGGGACTAGCGGGAGTTACGAGCAGTACTTC.

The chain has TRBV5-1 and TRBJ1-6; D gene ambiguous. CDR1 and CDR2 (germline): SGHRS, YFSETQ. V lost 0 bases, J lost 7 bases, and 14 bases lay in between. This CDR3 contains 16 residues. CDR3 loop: CASSLAPDGRNSPLHF. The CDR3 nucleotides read TGCGCCAGCAGCTTGGCCCCGGACGGGAGGAATTCACCCCTCCACTTT.

The chain's CDR3 is CASKAGGLTAGELFF. The CDR3 DNA reads as TGTGCCAGCAAAGCGGGGGGCCTGACGGCCGGGGAGCTGTTTTTT. The chain has TRBV9 and TRBJ2-2; 9 nucleotides align to TRBD2. Per the germline V gene, CDR1 is SGDLS and CDR2 is YYNGEE. The CDR3 sequence is 15 residues long. V gave up 6 bases and J gave up 6 bases; unmatched junction bases: 9.

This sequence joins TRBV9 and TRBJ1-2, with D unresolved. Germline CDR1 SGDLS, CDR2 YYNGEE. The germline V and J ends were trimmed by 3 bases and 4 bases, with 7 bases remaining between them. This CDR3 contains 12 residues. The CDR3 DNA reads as TGTGCCAGCAGCGCTCAGTTCTATGGCTACACCTTC. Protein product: CASSAQFYGYTF.

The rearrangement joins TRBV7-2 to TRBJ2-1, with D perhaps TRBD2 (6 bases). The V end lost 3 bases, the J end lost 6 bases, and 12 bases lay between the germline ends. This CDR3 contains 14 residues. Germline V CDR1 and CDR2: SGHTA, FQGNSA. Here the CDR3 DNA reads TGTGCCAGCAGCTTCCACCGGGACTCCAATGAGCAGTTCTTC. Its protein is CASSFHRDSNEQFF.

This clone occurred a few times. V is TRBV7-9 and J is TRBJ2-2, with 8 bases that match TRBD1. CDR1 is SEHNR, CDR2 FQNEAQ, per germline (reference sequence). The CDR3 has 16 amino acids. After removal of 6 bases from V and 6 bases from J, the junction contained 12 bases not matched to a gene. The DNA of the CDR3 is TGTGCCAGCAGGGGGGATGACAGGGGCCTCGCCGGGGAGCTGTTTTTT. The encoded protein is CASRGDDRGLAGELFF.

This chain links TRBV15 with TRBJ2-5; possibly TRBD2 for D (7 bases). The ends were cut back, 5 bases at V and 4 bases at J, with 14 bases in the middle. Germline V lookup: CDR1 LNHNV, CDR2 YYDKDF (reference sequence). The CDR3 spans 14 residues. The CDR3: CATSPLGGGETQYF. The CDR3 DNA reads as TGTGCCACCAGCCCCTTAGGGGGGGGAGAGACCCAGTACTTC.

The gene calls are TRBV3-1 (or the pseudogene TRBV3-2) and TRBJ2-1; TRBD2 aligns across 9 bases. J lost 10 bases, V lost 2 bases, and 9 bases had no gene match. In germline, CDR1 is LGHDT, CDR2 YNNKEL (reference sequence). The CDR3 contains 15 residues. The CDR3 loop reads CASSQQAGGPWEQFF. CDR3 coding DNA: TGTGCCAGCAGCCAACAGGCGGGGGGGCCCTGGGAGCAGTTCTTC.

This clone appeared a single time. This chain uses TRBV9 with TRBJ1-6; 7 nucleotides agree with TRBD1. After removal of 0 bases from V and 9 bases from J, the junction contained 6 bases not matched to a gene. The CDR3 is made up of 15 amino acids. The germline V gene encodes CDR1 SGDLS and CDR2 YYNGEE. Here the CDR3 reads CASSVDSTGSSPLHF. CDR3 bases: TGTGCCAGCAGCGTAGATTCGACAGGGAGTTCACCCCTCCACTTT.

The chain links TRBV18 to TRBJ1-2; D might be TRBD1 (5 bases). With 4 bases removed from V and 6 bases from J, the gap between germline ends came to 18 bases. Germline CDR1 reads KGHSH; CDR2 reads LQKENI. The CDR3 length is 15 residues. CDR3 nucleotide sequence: TGTGCCAGCTCACGGTCGACAGCCCTTCTGAATGGCTACACCTTC. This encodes CASSRSTALLNGYTF.

This chain's CDR3 is CASVGTTPSEQYF. CDR3 DNA: TGTGCCAGCGTCGGGACTACCCCATCCGAGCAGTACTTC. J is TRBJ2-7 and V is TRBV3-1 (or the pseudogene TRBV3-2); 7 bases are shared with TRBD2. The ends lost 8 bases at V and 6 bases at J; junction bases unmatched: 10. Germline loops: CDR1 LGHDT, CDR2 YNNKEL (reference sequence). The length of the CDR3 is 13 residues.

The CDR3 nucleotides read TGTGCCAGCAGTTTACCAGGGAACACCGGGGAGCTGTTTTTT. Translation: CASSLPGNTGELFF. This rearrangement joins TRBV28 to TRBJ2-2; D gene uncertain. Deletions cut 2 bases from V and 1 base from J, with 5 bases between. The V gene's germline CDR1 is MDHEN and CDR2 SYDVKM. CDR3 length: 14 amino acids.

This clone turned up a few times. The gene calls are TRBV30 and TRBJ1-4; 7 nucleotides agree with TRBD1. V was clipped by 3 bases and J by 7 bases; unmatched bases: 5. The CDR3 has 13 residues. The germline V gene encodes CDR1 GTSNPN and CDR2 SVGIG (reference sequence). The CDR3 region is CAWREGAGEKLFF. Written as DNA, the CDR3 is TGTGCCTGGAGGGAGGGGGCTGGTGAAAAACTGTTTTTT.